This T cell receptor (beta chain) was sequenced during a study of T cell changes during pregnancy in multiple sclerosis. Assay: immunoSEQ multiplex PCR; the TCRdb copy retains only in-frame clones and omits some. Here the sample spans about 73,000 clones, just over 90% being singletons. The germline V gene encodes CDR1 MDHEN and CDR2 SYDVKM. The CDR3 is 14 amino acids. Losses at the gene ends were 1 base for V and 4 bases for J; bases not matched to a gene: 2. This TCR was sampled from a female donor in good health, enrolled as a control in a pregnancy study. Sample: peripheral blood, taken in the second trimester of pregnancy. The chain couples TRBV28 to TRBJ1-2, with 8 bases matching TRBD1. The CDR3 sequence: CASSLFTGGYGYTF. CDR3 nucleotide sequence: TGTGCCAGCAGTTTATTTACAGGGGGCTATGGCTACACCTTC.